The 17 T cell receptor beta chains below come from one sample, sequenced in a study of brain T cells in children with intractable seizures. The method was immunoSEQ multiplex PCR; TCRdb's version includes in-frame clones alone and lacks a portion of them. The repertoire holds about 320,000 clones, with over 85% as singletons. Time point given: blood from clinic visit 5 months post-surgery; TSC patient then seizure free. Sequenced material: peripheral blood, taken about 5 months after surgery. The source is a boy younger than two with tuberous sclerosis and intractable seizures.

This chain connects TRBV7-9 to TRBJ2-1; 7 nucleotides match TRBD2. Germline-derived CDR1 and CDR2 are SEHNR and FQNEAQ (reference sequence). The CDR3 runs to 11 residues. CDR3 bases: TGTGCGGGGGGGGGAGGTTTTGAGCAGTTCTTC. This gives the protein CAGGGGFEQFF.

The chain carries TRBV19 and TRBJ2-7, with D uncertain. CDR1 and CDR2 from the germline V gene are LNHDA and SQIVND (reference sequence). The V end was cut by 4 bases, the J end by 4 bases, with 23 bases between. The CDR3 loop spans 17 amino acids. CDR3 amino acids: CASSKALLTGYGYEQYF. The CDR3 coding sequence is TGTGCCAGTAGTAAAGCCTTACTTACGGGTTACGGTTACGAGCAGTACTTC.

This clone was seen more than once but under ten times. This chain connects TRBV7-8 to TRBJ1-2; 7 bases fit TRBD1. Germline-derived CDR1 and CDR2 are SGHVS and FQNEAQ. The ends lost 5 bases at V and 4 bases at J; junction bases unmatched: 13. The CDR3 sequence is 16 residues long. In DNA, the CDR3 is TGTGCCAGCAGCCCCCAATCCGGCGGGACAGCCTATGGCTACACCTTC. Protein: CASSPQSGGTAYGYTF.

The gene calls are TRBV6-6 and TRBJ2-1; D ambiguous. The CDR3 has 12 residues. The germline V gene has CDR1 MNHNY and CDR2 SVGAGI (reference sequence). Trimming took off 4 bases at V and 10 bases at J, with 11 bases between the two ends. The DNA of the CDR3 is TGTGCCAGCAGTTCCCGCCAGAGGGAGCAGTTCTTC. This encodes CASSSRQREQFF.

The CDR3 spells CASSYTLGGDYGYTF. The CDR3 bases are TGTGCCAGCAGTTACACCCTTGGAGGGGATTATGGCTACACCTTC. The chain employs TRBV6-5 and TRBJ1-2; maybe TRBD1 (5 bases). V lost 2 bases and J 5 bases, leaving 15 bases between the germline ends. Per germline, CDR1 MNHEY and CDR2 SVGAGI. The CDR3 contains 15 residues.

The rearrangement joins TRBV7-6 to TRBJ2-5; a possible D gene is TRBD1 (6 bases). Germline lookup yields CDR1 SGHVS and CDR2 FNYEAQ. V gave up 1 base and J gave up 4 bases, with 13 bases separating them. The CDR3 spans 15 residues. The CDR3 spells CASSLEAGEGETQYF. CDR3 coding DNA: TGTGCCAGCAGCTTAGAGGCAGGGGAAGGAGAGACCCAGTACTTC.

V and J are TRBV4-1 and TRBJ2-4; D ambiguous. The germline V gene encodes CDR1 MGHRA and CDR2 YSYEKL. CDR3 length: 15 amino acids. V lost 1 base to trimming and J lost 0 bases, with 7 bases between them. The CDR3 DNA sequence: TGCGCCAGCAGCCAAGCGACGGGAGCCAAAAACATTCAGTACTTC. It yields the protein CASSQATGAKNIQYF.

The J gene is TRBJ2-7, the V gene TRBV27; the D is unclear. This CDR3 comprises 13 residues. V gave up 3 bases and J gave up 3 bases, with 9 bases separating them. Germline V lookup: CDR1 MNHEY, CDR2 SMNVEV (reference sequence). In DNA form, the CDR3 reads TGTGCCAGCAGTTTCGGAGCTTACTACGAGCAGTACTTC. Protein product: CASSFGAYYEQYF.

J is TRBJ2-3 and V is TRBV24-1, with D perhaps being TRBD1 or TRBD2 (5 bases each). Germline V lookup: CDR1 KGHDR, CDR2 SFDVKD. Trimming took off 4 bases at V and 6 bases at J, with 16 bases between the two ends. There are 15 residues in the CDR3. The CDR3 protein is CATSDTLSGDDTQYF. DNA of the CDR3: TGTGCCACCAGTGACACTCTGTCCGGGGACGATACGCAGTATTTT.

This clone showed up just once. CDR3 bases: TGTGCCAGCAGCCCGCACTTGGACAGGCCTGAAGCTTTCTTT. Its translation: CASSPHLDRPEAFF. The chain links TRBV7-2 to TRBJ1-1; 7 bases are a match to TRBD1. This CDR3 contains 14 residues. Germline values: CDR1 SGHTA, CDR2 FQGNSA. The V gene end was trimmed by 5 bases and the J gene end by 6 bases; junction bases not matched to a gene: 9.

This sequence joins TRBV30 and TRBJ1-1; no clear D gene. Per the germline V gene, CDR1 is GTSNPN and CDR2 is SVGIG (reference sequence). With 4 bases removed from V and 1 base from J, the gap between germline ends came to 4 bases. The CDR3 length is 11 residues. CDR3 protein: CAWKTNTEAFF. CDR3 bases: TGTGCCTGGAAAACGAACACTGAAGCTTTCTTT.

This sequence joins TRBV5-5 and TRBJ1-4, with D maybe TRBD1 (6 bases). V lost 5 bases and J 8 bases, leaving 16 bases between the germline ends. CDR1 and CDR2 from the germline V gene are SGHKS and YYEKEE (reference sequence). The CDR3 is 14 amino acids. CDR3 region: CASSTTGSGEKLFF. The CDR3 DNA reads as TGTGCCAGCAGTACTACAGGGAGCGGAGAAAAACTGTTTTTT.

This chain connects TRBV27 to TRBJ2-2; D is ambiguous. Trimming removed 5 bases from V and 0 bases from J, with 16 bases in between. This CDR3 region has 17 residues. The germline CDR1 and CDR2 sequences are MNHEY and SMNVEV (reference sequence). In nucleotides, the CDR3 is TGTGCCAGCAGTCCTTTACAGTTCTCTTCGAACACCGGGGAGCTGTTTTTT. Residues: CASSPLQFSSNTGELFF.

The chain combines TRBV6-6 with TRBJ2-2; weak D call: TRBD1 (6 bases). Trimming shortened V by 2 bases and J by 4 bases, and 14 bases separated the two germline ends. Germline V gene lookup returns CDR1 MNHNY and CDR2 SVGAGI (reference sequence). CDR3 length: 16 residues. CDR3: CASSYVVGGSTGELFF. CDR3 sequence (DNA): TGTGCCAGCAGTTACGTGGTAGGGGGATCCACCGGGGAGCTGTTTTTT.

The chain couples TRBV6-5 to TRBJ2-7; 7 nucleotides match TRBD2. CDR3 length: 15 amino acids. V was clipped by 2 bases and J by 4 bases; unmatched bases: 8. Per germline, CDR1 MNHEY and CDR2 SVGAGI. The CDR3 coding sequence is TGTGCCAGCAGTTACGGTCGCGGGAGTGGTTACGAGCAGTACTTC. Its protein product is CASSYGRGSGYEQYF.

This sequence joins TRBV30 and TRBJ2-7; 13 bases agree with TRBD2. Per germline, CDR1 GTSNPN and CDR2 SVGIG (reference sequence). The CDR3 is 13 residues long. V trimming: 8 bases; J trimming: 5 bases; junction bases outside the gene matches: 6. The CDR3 region has the DNA TGTGCCCGGACTAGCGGGAGTTCCCACGAGCAGTACTTC. Protein product: CARTSGSSHEQYF. Looking up the rest from reference TRBV30 and TRBJ2-7 gives the full variable domain: SQTIHQWPATLVQPVGSPLSLECTVEGTSNPNLYWYRQAAGRGLQLLFYSVGIGQISSEVPQNLSASRPQDRQFILSSKKLLLSDSGFYLCARTSGSSHEQYFGPGTRLTVT.

This clone was observed a few times. The rearrangement uses TRBV7-9 and TRBJ2-7, with 11 positions matching TRBD2. CDR1 and CDR2 (germline): SEHNR, FQNEAQ (reference sequence). The CDR3 contains 16 residues. V trimming: 5 bases; J trimming: 1 base; junction bases outside the gene matches: 7. CDR3 in DNA: TGTGCCAGCAGCCCGGGACTAGCGGTAAAATCCTACGAGCAGTACTTC. Encoded protein: CASSPGLAVKSYEQYF.